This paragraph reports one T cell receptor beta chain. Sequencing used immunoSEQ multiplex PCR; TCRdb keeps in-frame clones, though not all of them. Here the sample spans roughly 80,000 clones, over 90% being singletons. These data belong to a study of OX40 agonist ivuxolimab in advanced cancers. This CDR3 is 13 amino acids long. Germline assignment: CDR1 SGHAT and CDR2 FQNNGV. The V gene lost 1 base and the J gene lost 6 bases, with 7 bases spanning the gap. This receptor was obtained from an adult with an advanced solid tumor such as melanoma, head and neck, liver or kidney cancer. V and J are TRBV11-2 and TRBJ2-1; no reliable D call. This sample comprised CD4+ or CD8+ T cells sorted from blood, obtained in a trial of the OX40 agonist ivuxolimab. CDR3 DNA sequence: TGTGCCAGCAGCTTAGGACCGGGCAATGAGCAGTTCTTC. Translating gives CASSLGPGNEQFF.